Below, one T cell receptor (beta chain) is given with its context. Original handling: Scientists estimated how many nucleated cells there were by amplifying reference gene primers. Produced via immunoSEQ multiplex PCR; TCRdb's table is partial and in-frame only. V, J and clone size reflect that table, while D and trimming were determined from the DNA. The table records tens of thousands of clones, approximately 90% of them present only once. These data are taken from a study of blood T cell repertoires in COVID-19. Whole-study context: Material from acute and convalescent COVID-19 was sourced from the United States, Italy and Spain. T cells, B-cell-depleted T cells, or PBMCs supplied cDNA or gDNA.

The CDR3 runs to 15 residues. V was shortened by 3 bases and J by 5 bases, with 17 bases between the two germline ends. Germline-derived CDR1 and CDR2 are KGHSH and LQKENI. The source is a man aged 65 to 85 with acute or convalescent COVID-19. The chain employs TRBV18 and TRBJ2-7; D gene unclear. Sequenced: peripheral blood. CDR3 DNA: TGTGCCAGCTCACCGTTCCTAGGAAATGGCAACGAGCAGTACTTC. Its translation: CASSPFLGNGNEQYF.